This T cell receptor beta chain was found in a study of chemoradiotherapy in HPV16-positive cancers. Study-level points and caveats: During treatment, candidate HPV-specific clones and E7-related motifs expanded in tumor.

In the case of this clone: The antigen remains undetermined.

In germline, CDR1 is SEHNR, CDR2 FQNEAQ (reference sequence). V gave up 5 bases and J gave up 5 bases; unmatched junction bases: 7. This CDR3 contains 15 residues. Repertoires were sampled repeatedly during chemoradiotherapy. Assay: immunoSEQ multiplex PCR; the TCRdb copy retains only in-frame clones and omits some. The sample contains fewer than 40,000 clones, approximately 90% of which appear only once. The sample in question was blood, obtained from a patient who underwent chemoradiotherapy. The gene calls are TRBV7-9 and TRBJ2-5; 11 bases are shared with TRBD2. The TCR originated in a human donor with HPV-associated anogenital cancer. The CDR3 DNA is TGTGCCAGCAGCACTATTTGGACTAGCGGGGAGACCCAGTACTTC. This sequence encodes CASSTIWTSGETQYF.